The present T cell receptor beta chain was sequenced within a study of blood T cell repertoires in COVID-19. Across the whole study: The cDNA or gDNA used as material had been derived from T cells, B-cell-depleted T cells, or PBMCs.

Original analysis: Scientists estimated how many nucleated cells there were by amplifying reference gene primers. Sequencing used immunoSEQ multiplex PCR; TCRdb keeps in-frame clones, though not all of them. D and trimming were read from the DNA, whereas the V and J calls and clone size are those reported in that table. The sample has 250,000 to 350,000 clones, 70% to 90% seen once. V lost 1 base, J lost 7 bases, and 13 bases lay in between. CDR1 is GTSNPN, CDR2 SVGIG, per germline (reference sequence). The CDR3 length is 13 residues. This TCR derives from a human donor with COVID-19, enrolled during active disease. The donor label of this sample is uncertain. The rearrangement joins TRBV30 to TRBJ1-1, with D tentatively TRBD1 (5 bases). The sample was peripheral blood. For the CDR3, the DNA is TGTGCCTGGAGTGGCCTGGGGGGAGTTGAAGCTTTCTTT. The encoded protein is CAWSGLGGVEAFF.